The source of this TCR beta chain is a study of blood T cell repertoires in COVID-19. Overall study context: The United States, Italy and Spain provided the acute and convalescent COVID-19 samples. The analysed material was cDNA or gDNA that came from T cells, B-cell-depleted T cells, or PBMCs.

The table came from immunoSEQ multiplex PCR; TCRdb's copy has only in-frame clones and leaves some out. The repertoire holds over 85,000 clones, with approximately 87% as singletons. The V end lost 1 base, the J end lost 2 bases, and 19 bases lay between the germline ends. Germline V CDR1 and CDR2: SGHRS, YFSETQ. CDR3 length equals 17 residues. The specimen sequenced was peripheral blood. This TCR derives from a human donor in a cohort sampled during active COVID-19. The genes are TRBV5-1 and TRBJ2-7; D perhaps matches TRBD2 (5 bases). This CDR3 is CASSLIGSGQTTYEQYF. CDR3 sequence (DNA): TGCGCCAGCAGCTTGATAGGGTCGGGTCAGACTACCTACGAGCAGTACTTC.